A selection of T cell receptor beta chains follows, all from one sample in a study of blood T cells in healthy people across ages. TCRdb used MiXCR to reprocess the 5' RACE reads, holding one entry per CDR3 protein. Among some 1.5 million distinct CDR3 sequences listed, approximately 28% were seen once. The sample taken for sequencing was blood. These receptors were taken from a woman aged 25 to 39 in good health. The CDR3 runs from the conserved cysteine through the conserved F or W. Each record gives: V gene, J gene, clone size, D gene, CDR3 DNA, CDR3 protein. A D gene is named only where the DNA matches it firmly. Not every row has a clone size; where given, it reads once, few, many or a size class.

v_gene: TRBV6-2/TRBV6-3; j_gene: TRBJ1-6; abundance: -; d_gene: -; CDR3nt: TGTGCCAGCAGTTACAGTCAGCGAGGTTCACCCCTCCACTTT; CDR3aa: CASSYSQRGSPLHF
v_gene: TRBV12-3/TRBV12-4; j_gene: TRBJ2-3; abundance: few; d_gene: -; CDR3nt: TGTGCCAGCAGCCCGATATCTGGCACAGATACGCAGTATTTT; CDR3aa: CASSPISGTDTQYF
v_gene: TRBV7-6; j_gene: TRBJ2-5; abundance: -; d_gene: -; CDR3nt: TGTGCCAGCAGCCTGTATCACCAAGAGACCCAGTACTTC; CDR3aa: CASSLYHQETQYF
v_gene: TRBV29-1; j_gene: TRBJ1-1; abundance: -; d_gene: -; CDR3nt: TGCAGCGCTGTCAACGCTGAAGCTTTCTTT; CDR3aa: CSAVNAEAFF
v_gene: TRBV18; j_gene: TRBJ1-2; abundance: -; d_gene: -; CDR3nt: TGTGCCAGCTCAAGGGAGAGAAATGGCTACACCTTC; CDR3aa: CASSRERNGYTF
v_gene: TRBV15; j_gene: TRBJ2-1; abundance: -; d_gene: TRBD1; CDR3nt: TGTGCCACCAGCAGGGGGGGGACAGGGGTCAATGAGCAGTTCTTC; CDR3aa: CATSRGGTGVNEQFF
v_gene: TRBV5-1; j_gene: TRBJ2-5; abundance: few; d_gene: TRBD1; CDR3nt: TGCGCCAGCAGCTTGGCGGGGCGTGAGGGGGCGATGGAGACCCAGTACTTC; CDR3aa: CASSLAGREGAMETQYF
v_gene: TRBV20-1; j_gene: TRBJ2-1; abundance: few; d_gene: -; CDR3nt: TGCAGGGTCGTCAGGGCGAACGAGCAGTTCTTC; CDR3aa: CRVVRANEQFF
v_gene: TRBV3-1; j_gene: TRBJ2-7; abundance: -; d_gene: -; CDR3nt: TGTGCCATCAGCCGCGGCCGGGACGAGCAGTACTTC; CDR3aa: CAISRGRDEQYF
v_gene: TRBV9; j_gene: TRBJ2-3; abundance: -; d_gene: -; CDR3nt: TGTGCCAGCAGCGCACACCGGGCACTAGATACGCAGTATTTT; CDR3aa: CASSAHRALDTQYF
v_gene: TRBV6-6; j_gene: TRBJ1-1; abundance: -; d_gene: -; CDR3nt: TGTGCCAGCAGTTACTCGGATCGGATGGAAGCTTTCTTT; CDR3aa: CASSYSDRMEAFF
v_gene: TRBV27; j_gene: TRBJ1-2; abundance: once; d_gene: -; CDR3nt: TGTGCCAGCAGTTTAGGGGGGGGAGCAGACTATGGCAACACCTTC; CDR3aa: CASSLGGGADYGNTF
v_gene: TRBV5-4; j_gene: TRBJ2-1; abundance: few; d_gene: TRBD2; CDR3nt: TGTGCCAGCAGCTGGGGGGGACCGGGCAATGAGCAGTTCTTC; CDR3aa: CASSWGGPGNEQFF
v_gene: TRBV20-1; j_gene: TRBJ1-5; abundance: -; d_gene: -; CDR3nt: TGCAGTGCTAGAAAGGGGATCAATCAGCCCCAGCATTTT; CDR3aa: CSARKGINQPQHF
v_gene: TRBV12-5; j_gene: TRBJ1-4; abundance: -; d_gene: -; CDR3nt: TGTGCTAGTGGTTTTCTCGAGGGAGCGGGCTTTGAAAAACTGTTTTTT; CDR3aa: CASGFLEGAGFEKLFF
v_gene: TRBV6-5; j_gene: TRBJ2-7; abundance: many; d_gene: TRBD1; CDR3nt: TGTGCCAGCAGTTACTCCGACAGGGTATACGAGCAGTACTTC; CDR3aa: CASSYSDRVYEQYF
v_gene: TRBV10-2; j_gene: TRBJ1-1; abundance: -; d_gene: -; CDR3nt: TGCGCCAGCAGTGAGTGGAAGGGAGGGGAGAACACTGAAGCTTTCTTT; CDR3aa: CASSEWKGGENTEAFF
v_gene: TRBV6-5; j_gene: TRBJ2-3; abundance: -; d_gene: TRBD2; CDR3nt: TGTGCCAGCAGTTACCCCAAAGCGGGGGGGATCTCGAGGATGCAGTATTTT; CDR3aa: CASSYPKAGGISRMQYF
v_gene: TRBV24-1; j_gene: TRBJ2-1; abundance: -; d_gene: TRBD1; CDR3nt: TGTGCCACCAGTGAGGACAGGGGTGGGTTCTTC; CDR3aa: CATSEDRGGFF
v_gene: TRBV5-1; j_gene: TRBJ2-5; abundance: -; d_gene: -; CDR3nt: TGCGCCAGCAGCGACCCCGACCAGCAAGAGACCCAGTACTTC; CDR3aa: CASSDPDQQETQYF
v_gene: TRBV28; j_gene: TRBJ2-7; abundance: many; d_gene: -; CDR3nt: TGTGCCAGCAGTTTATCATACAGGAACCAGTACTTC; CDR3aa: CASSLSYRNQYF
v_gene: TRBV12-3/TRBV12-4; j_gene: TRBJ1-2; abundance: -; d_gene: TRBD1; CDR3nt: TGTGCCTGCGGGACAGGGATCTATGGCTACACCTTC; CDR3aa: CACGTGIYGYTF
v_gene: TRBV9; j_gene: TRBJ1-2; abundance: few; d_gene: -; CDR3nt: TGTGCCAGCAGCGATACCGGGACACGAAATGGCTACACCTTC; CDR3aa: CASSDTGTRNGYTF
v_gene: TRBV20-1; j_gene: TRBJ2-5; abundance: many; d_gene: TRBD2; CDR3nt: TGCAGTGCTATGACTAGCGGGGACCAAGAGACCCAGTACTTC; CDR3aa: CSAMTSGDQETQYF
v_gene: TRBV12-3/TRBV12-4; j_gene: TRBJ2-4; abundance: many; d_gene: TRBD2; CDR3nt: TGTGCCAGCAGTTTAGGGACTAGCGTAAACATTCAGTACTTC; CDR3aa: CASSLGTSVNIQYF
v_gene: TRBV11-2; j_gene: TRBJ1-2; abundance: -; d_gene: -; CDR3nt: TGTGCCAGCAGCTTATCTTTAGCGGGGGCAGCGCCGTCCTATGGCTACACCTTC; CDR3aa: CASSLSLAGAAPSYGYTF
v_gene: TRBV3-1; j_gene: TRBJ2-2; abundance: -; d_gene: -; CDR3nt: TGTGCCAGCAGCCCGCGAGGCCTTAACACCGGGGAGCTGTTTTTT; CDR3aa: CASSPRGLNTGELFF
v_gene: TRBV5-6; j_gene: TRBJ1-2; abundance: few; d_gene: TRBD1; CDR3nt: TGTGCCAGCAGCTTGGCGCAGGGGGCTGTCGGCTACACCTTC; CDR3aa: CASSLAQGAVGYTF
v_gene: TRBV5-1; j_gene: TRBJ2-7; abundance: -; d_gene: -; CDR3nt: TGCGCCAGCAGCTTGGATGGAGTAGCCGACTTCGAGCAGTACTTC; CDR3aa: CASSLDGVADFEQYF
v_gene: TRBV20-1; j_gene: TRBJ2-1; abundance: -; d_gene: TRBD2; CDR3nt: TGCAGTGCTAGCCGAGGCGGGAGGGGGAACAATGAGCAGTTCTTC; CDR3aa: CSASRGGRGNNEQFF
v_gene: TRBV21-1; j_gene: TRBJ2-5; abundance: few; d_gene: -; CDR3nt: TGTGCCAGCAGCCCCAACGTGGGTAAGCGGGACCCCCAACAAGAGACCCAGTACTTC; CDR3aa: CASSPNVGKRDPQQETQYF
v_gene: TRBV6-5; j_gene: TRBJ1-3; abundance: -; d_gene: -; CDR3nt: TGTGCCAGCACATGGGGAGCTGGAAACACCATATATTTT; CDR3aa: CASTWGAGNTIYF
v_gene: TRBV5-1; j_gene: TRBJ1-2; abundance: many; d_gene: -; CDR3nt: TGCGCCAGCAGCTCTGAGGGAAACTATGGCTACACCTTC; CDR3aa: CASSSEGNYGYTF
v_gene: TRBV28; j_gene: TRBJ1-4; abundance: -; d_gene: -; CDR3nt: TGTGCCAGCAGTTTATTAGTAGGACTGATAAATGAAAAACTGTTTTTT; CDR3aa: CASSLLVGLINEKLFF
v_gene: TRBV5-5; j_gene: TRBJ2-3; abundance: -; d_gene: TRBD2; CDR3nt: TGTGCCAGCAGCTGGGGGACTAGCGACACAGATACGCAGTATTTT; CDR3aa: CASSWGTSDTDTQYF
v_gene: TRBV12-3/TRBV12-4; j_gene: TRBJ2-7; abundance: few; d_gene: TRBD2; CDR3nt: TGTGCCAGCAGATTCAGATCGAGCGGGAGAACCGAGCAGTACTTC; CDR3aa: CASRFRSSGRTEQYF
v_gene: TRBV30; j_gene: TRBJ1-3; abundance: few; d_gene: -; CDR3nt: TGTGCCTGGAGGGTTTGGAGAAACACCATATATTTT; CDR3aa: CAWRVWRNTIYF
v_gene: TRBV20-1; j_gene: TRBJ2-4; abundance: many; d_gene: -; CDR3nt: TGCAGTGCTAGAGTGGGCTCAAACATTCAGTACTTC; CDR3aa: CSARVGSNIQYF
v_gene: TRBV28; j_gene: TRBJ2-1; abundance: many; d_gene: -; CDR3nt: TGTGCCAGCTCAAGGAGGGAGTCCTACAATGAGCAGTTCTTC; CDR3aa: CASSRRESYNEQFF
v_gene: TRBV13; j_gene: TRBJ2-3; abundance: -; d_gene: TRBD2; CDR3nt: TGTGCCAGCAGCTTAGAACCTAGCGGGGGTCCCACAGATACGCAGTATTTT; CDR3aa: CASSLEPSGGPTDTQYF
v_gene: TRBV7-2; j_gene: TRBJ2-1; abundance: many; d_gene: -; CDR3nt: TGTGCCAGCAGCCTACTAGGAGTCAATGAGCAGTTCTTC; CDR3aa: CASSLLGVNEQFF
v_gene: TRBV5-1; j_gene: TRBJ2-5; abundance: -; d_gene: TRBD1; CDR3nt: TGCGCCAGCAGCTTGGTTGGCCCGGACAGGGTAGAGACCCAGTACTTC; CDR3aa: CASSLVGPDRVETQYF
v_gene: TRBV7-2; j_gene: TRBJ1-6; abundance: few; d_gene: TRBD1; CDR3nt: TGTGTCAGCAGCTTGACAGGGGTACTTTCACCCCTCCACTTT; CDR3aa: CVSSLTGVLSPLHF
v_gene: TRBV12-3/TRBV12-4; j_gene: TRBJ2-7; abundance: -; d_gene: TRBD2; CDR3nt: TGTGCCAGCAGTTTAGCGGGACTAGAATTCGAGCAGTACTTC; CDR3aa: CASSLAGLEFEQYF
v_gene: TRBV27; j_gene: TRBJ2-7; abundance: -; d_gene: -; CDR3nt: TGTGCCAGCAGCCAGCTAGGCTTCGAGCAGTACTTC; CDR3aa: CASSQLGFEQYF
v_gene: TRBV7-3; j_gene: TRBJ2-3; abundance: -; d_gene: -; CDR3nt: TGTGCCAGCAGCCCTGGGGGGGCCCGGGGCACAGATACGCAGTATTTT; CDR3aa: CASSPGGARGTDTQYF
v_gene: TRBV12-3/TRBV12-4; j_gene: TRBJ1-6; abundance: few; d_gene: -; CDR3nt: TGTGCCAGCAGCGGCCTCGGACAAGATAATTCACCCCTCCACTTT; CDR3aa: CASSGLGQDNSPLHF
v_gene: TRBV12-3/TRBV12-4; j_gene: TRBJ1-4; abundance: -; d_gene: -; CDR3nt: TGTGCCAGCTATTACGGGGGAAGGGGCGTTAATGAAAAACTGTTTTTT; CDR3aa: CASYYGGRGVNEKLFF
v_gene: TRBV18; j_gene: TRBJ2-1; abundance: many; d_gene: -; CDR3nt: TGTGCCAGCAGCCCCCAAGGGCCTTACAATGAGCAGTTCTTC; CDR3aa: CASSPQGPYNEQFF
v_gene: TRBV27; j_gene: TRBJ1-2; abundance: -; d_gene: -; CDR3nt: TGTGCCAGCAGTTTAGAGGGCGGAGGGTATGGCTGCACCTTC; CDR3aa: CASSLEGGGYGCTF
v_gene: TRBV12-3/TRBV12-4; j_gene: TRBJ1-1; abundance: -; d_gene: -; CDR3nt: TGTGCCAGCAGTTTAGGTCACACTGAAGCTTTCTTT; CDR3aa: CASSLGHTEAFF
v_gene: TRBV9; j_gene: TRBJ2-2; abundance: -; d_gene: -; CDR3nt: TGTGCCAGCAGCGTCTTTCCTGTCGGGGAGCGGTTTTTT; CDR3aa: CASSVFPVGERFF
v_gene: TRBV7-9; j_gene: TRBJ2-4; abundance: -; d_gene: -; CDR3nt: TGTGCCAGCAGCGCATCTACAGGGAGCAAAAACATTCAGTACTTC; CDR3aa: CASSASTGSKNIQYF
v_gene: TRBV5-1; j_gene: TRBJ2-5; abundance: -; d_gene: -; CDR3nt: TGCGCCAGCAGGGGCAGGGGGGGCCAAGAGACCCAGTACTTC; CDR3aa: CASRGRGGQETQYF
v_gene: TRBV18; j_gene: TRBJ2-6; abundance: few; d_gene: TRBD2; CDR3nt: TGTGCCAGCTCACCCTATCTGGGACTAGCGGGTCTCCTAAGCTCTGGGGCCAACGTCCTGACTTTC; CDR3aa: CASSPYLGLAGLLSSGANVLTF
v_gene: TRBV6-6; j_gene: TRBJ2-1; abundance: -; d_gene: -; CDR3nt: TGTGCCAGCAGTTATCTGGGTGAGCAGTTCTTC; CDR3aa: CASSYLGEQFF